The rows below give T cell receptor beta chains drawn from one sample of a study of regulatory dendritic cells for organ transplantation. This table comes from immunoSEQ multiplex PCR, and its TCRdb copy is limited to in-frame clones, with some not included. The repertoire includes about 29,000 clones, nearly 80% of them detected once, and 2% to 2.5% sits in the top ten. Sample: memory CD4+ T cells from blood. These receptors were obtained from a human donor in good health. Both conserved end residues are part of each CDR3. A D gene is named only where the DNA matches it firmly. The size entry is marked missing in some rows and otherwise reads once, few, many or a size class.

J gene: TRBJ2-1; D gene: TRBD2; V gene: TRBV4-2; clone size: .; CDR3 protein: CASSQVLPLAAYNEQFF; CDR3 DNA: TGTGCCAGCAGCCAAGTCCTACCACTAGCGGCATACAATGAGCAGTTCTTC
J gene: TRBJ1-6; D gene: .; V gene: TRBV2; clone size: .; CDR3 protein: CAISSRSSYNSPLHF; CDR3 DNA: TGTGCCATCTCATCAAGGAGCTCCTATAATTCACCCCTCCACTTT
J gene: TRBJ2-1; D gene: .; V gene: TRBV4-1; clone size: once; CDR3 protein: CASSQGLIGAREQFF; CDR3 DNA: TGCGCCAGCAGCCAAGGTTTAATAGGGGCACGGGAGCAGTTCTTC
J gene: TRBJ2-7; D gene: .; V gene: TRBV18; clone size: .; CDR3 protein: CASSPGHLGAYEQYF; CDR3 DNA: TGTGCCAGCTCACCGGGCCACTTAGGGGCTTACGAGCAGTACTTC
J gene: TRBJ2-7; D gene: .; V gene: TRBV6-5; clone size: .; CDR3 protein: CASSYAGSESYEQYF; CDR3 DNA: TGTGCCAGCAGTTACGCAGGGAGCGAATCCTACGAGCAGTACTTC
J gene: TRBJ1-1; D gene: .; V gene: TRBV7-9; clone size: once; CDR3 protein: CASSLLSADTEAFF; CDR3 DNA: TGTGCCAGCAGCTTACTCAGCGCGGACACTGAAGCTTTCTTT
J gene: TRBJ2-1; D gene: .; V gene: TRBV18; clone size: .; CDR3 protein: CASSPPWARPYNEQFF; CDR3 DNA: TGTGCCAGCTCACCCCCTTGGGCCCGGCCCTACAATGAGCAGTTCTTC
J gene: TRBJ1-5; D gene: .; V gene: TRBV19; clone size: large; CDR3 protein: CASTPHGSGSIGQPQHF; CDR3 DNA: TGTGCCAGTACCCCCCATGGGTCAGGGTCCATAGGTCAGCCCCAGCATTTT
J gene: TRBJ1-2; D gene: .; V gene: TRBV7-9; clone size: .; CDR3 protein: CASSSWTSLEGYTF; CDR3 DNA: TGTGCCAGCAGCTCCTGGACAAGTCTAGAAGGCTACACCTTC
J gene: TRBJ2-1; D gene: TRBD2; V gene: TRBV7-7; clone size: .; CDR3 protein: CASSLGSGSSYNEQFF; CDR3 DNA: TGTGCTAGCAGCTTAGGTAGCGGGAGCTCCTACAATGAGCAGTTCTTC
J gene: TRBJ2-5; D gene: .; V gene: TRBV9; clone size: .; CDR3 protein: CASSVATDQETQYF; CDR3 DNA: TGTGCCAGCAGCGTAGCGACAGACCAAGAGACCCAGTACTTC
J gene: TRBJ2-3; D gene: TRBD2; V gene: TRBV6-1; clone size: .; CDR3 protein: CGTSGGADTQYF; CDR3 DNA: TGCGGGACTAGCGGGGGGGCAGATACGCAGTATTTT
J gene: TRBJ2-7; D gene: .; V gene: TRBV6-5; clone size: .; CDR3 protein: CASSASLGYEQYF; CDR3 DNA: TGTGCCAGCAGCGCCTCACTGGGCTACGAGCAGTACTTC
J gene: TRBJ2-3; D gene: .; V gene: TRBV29-1; clone size: .; CDR3 protein: CSVGSGGLSTDTQYF; CDR3 DNA: TGCAGCGTCGGGAGCGGAGGGCTATCCACAGATACGCAGTATTTT
J gene: TRBJ1-6; D gene: .; V gene: TRBV5-1; clone size: once; CDR3 protein: CASSLSSWATSSSYNSPLHF; CDR3 DNA: TGCGCCAGCAGCTTGAGTTCCTGGGCCACCTCGAGCTCCTATAATTCACCCCTCCACTTT
J gene: TRBJ2-7; D gene: .; V gene: TRBV5-4; clone size: .; CDR3 protein: CASSLEGHRYEQYF; CDR3 DNA: TGTGCCAGCAGCTTGGAGGGGCACAGATACGAGCAGTACTTC
J gene: TRBJ2-1; D gene: TRBD2; V gene: TRBV30; clone size: once; CDR3 protein: CAWRQAGGRNEQFF; CDR3 DNA: TGTGCCTGGAGGCAGGCGGGGGGGCGGAATGAGCAGTTCTTC
J gene: TRBJ2-2; D gene: TRBD1; V gene: TRBV6-4; clone size: .; CDR3 protein: CASSETGEAGELFF; CDR3 DNA: TGTGCCAGCAGTGAGACAGGGGAAGCCGGGGAGCTGTTTTTT
J gene: TRBJ1-5; D gene: .; V gene: TRBV30; clone size: few; CDR3 protein: CAWSVRGNSHQPQHF; CDR3 DNA: TGTGCCTGGAGTGTACGAGGAAACAGCCATCAGCCCCAGCATTTT
J gene: TRBJ2-3; D gene: .; V gene: TRBV27; clone size: .; CDR3 protein: CASSLGHVDTQYF; CDR3 DNA: TGTGCCAGCAGTTTGGGACATGTGGATACGCAGTATTTT
J gene: TRBJ2-5; D gene: .; V gene: TRBV20-1; clone size: .; CDR3 protein: CSARGTETQYF; CDR3 DNA: TGCAGTGCTAGAGGGACAGAGACCCAGTACTTC
J gene: TRBJ2-1; D gene: TRBD2; V gene: TRBV7-9; clone size: .; CDR3 protein: CASSSRTSGAAYNEQFF; CDR3 DNA: TGTGCCAGCAGCTCCCGGACTAGCGGGGCCGCCTACAATGAGCAGTTCTTC
J gene: TRBJ1-2; D gene: .; V gene: TRBV28; clone size: .; CDR3 protein: CASSLLAFAQDYGYTF; CDR3 DNA: TGTGCCAGCAGTTTATTGGCCTTCGCGCAGGACTATGGCTACACCTTC
J gene: TRBJ1-1; D gene: .; V gene: TRBV6-1; clone size: .; CDR3 protein: CASSEALSTEAFF; CDR3 DNA: TGTGCCAGCAGTGAGGCCCTGAGTACTGAAGCTTTCTTT
J gene: TRBJ2-5; D gene: .; V gene: TRBV10-1; clone size: .; CDR3 protein: CASSGQAQETQYF; CDR3 DNA: TGCGCCAGCAGTGGACAGGCTCAAGAGACCCAGTACTTC
J gene: TRBJ2-5; D gene: .; V gene: TRBV28; clone size: .; CDR3 protein: CASSLVPGRHSETQYF; CDR3 DNA: TGTGCCAGCAGTTTGGTCCCGGGACGACACTCGGAGACCCAGTACTTC
J gene: TRBJ2-5; D gene: .; V gene: TRBV11-2; clone size: .; CDR3 protein: CASSFGFRKETQYF; CDR3 DNA: TGTGCCAGCAGCTTTGGTTTTCGGAAGGAGACCCAGTACTTC
J gene: TRBJ2-1; D gene: .; V gene: TRBV19; clone size: .; CDR3 protein: CASSMGGYNNEQFF; CDR3 DNA: TGTGCCAGTAGTATGGGCGGGTACAACAATGAGCAGTTCTTC
J gene: TRBJ2-5; D gene: .; V gene: TRBV5-5; clone size: .; CDR3 protein: CASSFIVGDNRHF; CDR3 DNA: TGTGCCAGCAGCTTCATTGTGGGGGATAACCGGCACTTC
J gene: TRBJ1-2; D gene: TRBD1; V gene: TRBV2; clone size: .; CDR3 protein: CASKGAARPYGYTF; CDR3 DNA: TGTGCCAGCAAGGGGGCAGCGAGGCCCTATGGCTACACCTTC
J gene: TRBJ1-1; D gene: .; V gene: TRBV4-3; clone size: once; CDR3 protein: CASSQEWVFSTEAFF; CDR3 DNA: TGCGCCAGCAGCCAAGAGTGGGTCTTTAGCACTGAAGCTTTCTTT
J gene: TRBJ1-3; D gene: .; V gene: TRBV14; clone size: .; CDR3 protein: CASSQDRVAGNTIYF; CDR3 DNA: TGTGCCAGCAGCCAAGATCGGGTGGCTGGAAACACCATATATTTT
J gene: TRBJ1-5; D gene: .; V gene: TRBV5-8; clone size: .; CDR3 protein: CASSFMRDQPQHF; CDR3 DNA: TGTGCCAGCAGCTTCATGCGGGATCAGCCCCAGCATTTT
J gene: TRBJ1-2; D gene: .; V gene: TRBV9; clone size: .; CDR3 protein: CASSPFAGGGYGYTF; CDR3 DNA: TGTGCCAGCAGCCCATTTGCGGGAGGTGGCTATGGCTACACCTTC
J gene: TRBJ2-3; D gene: TRBD2; V gene: TRBV28; clone size: .; CDR3 protein: CASSLAGLAGGRTDTQYF; CDR3 DNA: TGTGCCAGCAGTTTAGCCGGACTAGCGGGAGGCCGGACAGATACGCAGTATTTT
J gene: TRBJ2-7; D gene: TRBD1; V gene: TRBV6-5; clone size: once; CDR3 protein: CASSSRYQGETYEQYF; CDR3 DNA: TGTGCCAGCAGTTCCCGGTACCAGGGGGAGACCTACGAGCAGTACTTC
J gene: TRBJ1-2; D gene: .; V gene: TRBV7-3; clone size: .; CDR3 protein: CVSSLTPTDYGYTF; CDR3 DNA: TGTGTCAGCAGCTTAACACCGACAGACTATGGCTACACCTTC
J gene: TRBJ1-6; D gene: .; V gene: TRBV27; clone size: .; CDR3 protein: CASRRQATSYNSPLHF; CDR3 DNA: TGTGCCAGCAGAAGACAGGCAACCTCCTATAATTCACCCCTCCACTTT
J gene: TRBJ2-3; D gene: TRBD2; V gene: TRBV15; clone size: .; CDR3 protein: CATSIEAGGGTDTQYF; CDR3 DNA: TGTGCCACCAGCATCGAAGCGGGAGGAGGCACAGATACGCAGTATTTT
J gene: TRBJ1-2; D gene: TRBD1; V gene: TRBV4-3; clone size: .; CDR3 protein: CASSQGAGQTNYGYTF; CDR3 DNA: TGCGCCAGCAGCCAAGGGGCGGGACAGACTAACTATGGCTACACCTTC
J gene: TRBJ1-6; D gene: .; V gene: TRBV4-3; clone size: .; CDR3 protein: CASSQGFRTTRNNSPLHF; CDR3 DNA: TGCGCCAGCAGCCAGGGGTTTCGGACCACGAGAAATAATTCACCCCTCCACTTT
J gene: TRBJ1-2; D gene: .; V gene: TRBV6-5; clone size: .; CDR3 protein: CASRPSGHFKSGYTF; CDR3 DNA: TGTGCCAGCAGACCCTCAGGACACTTCAAAAGCGGCTACACCTTC
J gene: TRBJ2-5; D gene: .; V gene: TRBV7-3; clone size: .; CDR3 protein: CASSLDPRGETQYF; CDR3 DNA: TGTGCCAGCAGCTTAGACCCACGGGGAGAGACCCAGTACTTC
J gene: TRBJ2-2; D gene: .; V gene: TRBV6-1; clone size: .; CDR3 protein: CASSEGLRSGELFF; CDR3 DNA: TGTGCCAGCAGTGAAGGCCTGCGATCCGGGGAGCTGTTTTTT
J gene: TRBJ2-1; D gene: TRBD2; V gene: TRBV14; clone size: .; CDR3 protein: CASSQRGGANEQFF; CDR3 DNA: TGTGCCAGCAGCCAGCGCGGGGGGGCAAATGAGCAGTTCTTC
J gene: TRBJ1-1; D gene: TRBD1; V gene: TRBV30; clone size: few; CDR3 protein: CAWSVLRGTGLENTEAFF; CDR3 DNA: TGTGCCTGGAGTGTACTCCGGGGGACAGGCCTCGAGAACACTGAAGCTTTCTTT
J gene: TRBJ2-7; D gene: .; V gene: TRBV29-1; clone size: .; CDR3 protein: CSVVGVSKGPYEQYF; CDR3 DNA: TGCAGCGTTGTTGGGGTCAGCAAGGGCCCCTACGAGCAGTACTTC
J gene: TRBJ2-3; D gene: .; V gene: TRBV7-9; clone size: .; CDR3 protein: CASSLYEGVGNKLTDTQYF; CDR3 DNA: TGTGCCAGCAGCTTATATGAAGGAGTGGGTAACAAACTCACAGATACGCAGTATTTT
J gene: TRBJ2-2; D gene: TRBD2; V gene: TRBV7-9; clone size: .; CDR3 protein: CASSLGLAGGNTGELFF; CDR3 DNA: TGTGCCAGCAGCTTAGGCCTAGCGGGAGGGAACACCGGGGAGCTGTTTTTT
J gene: TRBJ2-5; D gene: .; V gene: TRBV5-1; clone size: .; CDR3 protein: CASSLRGQETQYF; CDR3 DNA: TGCGCCAGCAGCTTGAGGGGCCAAGAGACCCAGTACTTC
J gene: TRBJ2-7; D gene: .; V gene: TRBV2; clone size: few; CDR3 protein: CASSEGWGAPSSYEQYF; CDR3 DNA: TGTGCCAGCAGTGAAGGGTGGGGAGCGCCAAGCTCCTACGAGCAGTACTTC
J gene: TRBJ2-5; D gene: .; V gene: TRBV7-3; clone size: once; CDR3 protein: CASSPTGLIQETQYF; CDR3 DNA: TGTGCCAGCAGCCCCACGGGGTTGATTCAAGAGACCCAGTACTTC
J gene: TRBJ1-1; D gene: .; V gene: TRBV7-9; clone size: .; CDR3 protein: CASSLLSSDTEAFF; CDR3 DNA: TGTGCCAGCAGCTTATTGAGTTCGGACACTGAAGCTTTCTTT
J gene: TRBJ2-5; D gene: TRBD2; V gene: TRBV5-1; clone size: .; CDR3 protein: CASSLTSGQETQYF; CDR3 DNA: TGCGCCAGCAGTTTGACTAGCGGGCAAGAGACCCAGTACTTC